This passage covers 17 T cell receptor beta chains from one sample sequenced in a study of blood T cell repertoires in COVID-19. Some clones are missing from TCRdb's copy, which holds only in-frame ones; the method was immunoSEQ multiplex PCR. The sample consists of some 400,000 clones, approximately 93% of them appearing once. Sample: PBMCs or T cells enriched from blood (not recorded which). The receptors originated from a woman aged 40 to 50 who had been exposed to COVID-19.

As DNA, the CDR3 is TGTGCCAGCAGTGAAATGTGGGGGGGTAGCTCCTACAATGAGCAGTTCTTC. Its protein is CASSEMWGGSSYNEQFF. The chain uses TRBV6-1 and TRBJ2-1; 7 nucleotides agree with TRBD2. Trimming took 2 bases from V and 0 from J; bases not matched to a gene: 7. The V gene's germline CDR1 is MNHNS and CDR2 SASEGT. This CDR3 has 17 amino acids.

This chain connects TRBV10-3 to TRBJ2-7; TRBD1 matches at 8 bases. The trim removed 3 bases at V and 3 bases at J, leaving 4 bases unmatched. Germline CDR1 and CDR2: ENHRY and SYGVKD. CDR3 size: 14 residues. CDR3 residues: CAISEGQGIYEQYF. The CDR3 nucleotides are TGTGCCATCAGTGAAGGACAGGGCATCTACGAGCAGTACTTC.

V gene TRBV12-3 or TRBV12-4 combines with J gene TRBJ2-3; TRBD2 might be the D (6 bases). The CDR3 is made up of 13 amino acids. Trimming cost V 6 bases and J 6 bases, with 13 bases left between them. The CDR3 DNA reads TGTGCCAGCAGCCCCGCGCGGGACGATACGCAGTATTTT. This encodes CASSPARDDTQYF.

The chain links TRBV5-4 to TRBJ1-1; TRBD1 is a possible D gene (5 bases). There are 13 residues in the CDR3. CDR1 and CDR2 (germline): SGHNT, YYREEE (reference sequence). V was trimmed by 0 bases and J by 5 bases, leaving 8 bases between them. The CDR3: CASSLDKGTEAFF. DNA for the CDR3: TGTGCCAGCAGCTTGGACAAGGGGACTGAAGCTTTCTTT.

The V and J genes are TRBV2 and TRBJ2-3; 7 nucleotides match TRBD2. The V gene end was trimmed by 6 bases and the J gene end by 5 bases; junction bases not matched to a gene: 26. This CDR3 has 20 residues. Germline CDR1 reads SNHLY; CDR2 reads FYNNEI. The CDR3, as DNA: TGTGCCAGCAGGAGGGGTCGTAGCGGGCTCTCAACCCGACCCCAAGATACGCAGTATTTT. As protein: CASRRGRSGLSTRPQDTQYF.

This chain uses TRBV5-1 with TRBJ1-1; tentative D call: TRBD1 (6 bases). This CDR3 is 15 amino acids long. With 2 bases removed from V and 1 base from J, the gap between germline ends came to 12 bases. Germline V CDR1 and CDR2: SGHRS, YFSETQ. The CDR3: CASSFRTASNTEAFF. The CDR3 DNA follows: TGCGCCAGCAGCTTCCGGACAGCTTCGAACACTGAAGCTTTCTTT. Complete variable domain (other parts from reference TRBV5-1 and TRBJ1-1): KAGVTQTPRYLIKTRGQQVTLSCSPISGHRSVSWYQQTPGQGLQFLFEYFSETQRNKGNFPGRFSGRQFSNSRSEMNVSTLELGDSALYLCASSFRTASNTEAFFGQGTRLTVV.

This clone was seen a handful of times. The chain employs TRBV6-2 or TRBV6-3 and TRBJ1-1, with a tentative D call TRBD1 (5 bases). This CDR3 has 16 amino acids. The germline gives CDR1 MNHEY, CDR2 SVGEGT. V was cut by 5 bases and J by 1 base, with 17 bases left in between. The CDR3 protein is CASSGGTVGTNTEAFF. The CDR3 nucleotides read TGTGCCAGCAGTGGAGGGACGGTGGGGACGAACACTGAAGCTTTCTTT.

The V call is TRBV28, the J call TRBJ1-2; TRBD1 agrees at 9 bases. CDR1 is MDHEN and CDR2 is SYDVKM in the germline V gene. The CDR3 contains 14 residues. After removal of 10 bases from V and 4 bases from J, the junction contained 10 bases not matched to a gene. CDR3 DNA: TGTGCCACAACGGGACAGGGTATAGTCTATGGCTACACCTTC. This translates into CATTGQGIVYGYTF.

This clone was seen only once. A junction boundary mismatches the germline segment, possibly from a read error. This chain uses TRBV19 with TRBJ2-1; 12 nucleotides agree with TRBD2. Germline assignment: CDR1 LNHDA and CDR2 SQIVND (reference sequence). The CDR3 is 18 amino acids. CDR3 nucleotides: TGTGCCAGTAGTAGACACCAAACTAGCGGGGGGTCCTTCAATGAGCAGTTCTTC. Amino acids: CASSRHQTSGGSFNEQFF.

This rearrangement joins TRBV4-3 to TRBJ2-5; possibly TRBD1 for D (7 bases). The germline V and J ends were trimmed by 0 bases and 5 bases, with 13 bases remaining between them. This CDR3 has 15 amino acids. Per the germline V gene, CDR1 is LGHNA and CDR2 is YSLEER. The CDR3 loop is CASSQEGQGGETQYF. The CDR3 region has the DNA TGCGCCAGCAGCCAAGAAGGGCAGGGGGGTGAGACCCAGTACTTC.

The chain joins TRBV3-1 (or the pseudogene TRBV3-2) to TRBJ2-7; D is perhaps TRBD2 (5 bases). Germline CDR1 LGHDT, CDR2 YNNKEL (reference sequence). Trimming stripped 6 bases from V and 6 bases from J, with 12 bases between. The CDR3 is 12 amino acids. Here the CDR3 reads CASSRTRGEQYF. The CDR3 bases are TGTGCCAGCAGTCGAACACGGGGCGAGCAGTACTTC.

CDR3 sequence (DNA): TGTGCCAGCAGCCCGCGGCCCGAGCGGAACACTGAAGCTTTCTTT. It specifies CASSPRPERNTEAFF. V is TRBV6-5 and J is TRBJ1-1; D gene ambiguous. The CDR3 spans 15 residues. Germline values: CDR1 MNHEY, CDR2 SVGAGI. Trimming took off 6 bases at V and 1 base at J, with 15 bases between the two ends.

The J gene is TRBJ1-5, the V gene TRBV6-2 or TRBV6-3; 10 bases match TRBD1. V dropped 2 bases and J dropped 3; count of bases not matched to a gene: 4. The CDR3 is made up of 16 amino acids. Germline loops: CDR1 MNHEY, CDR2 SVGEGT. The CDR3 region is CASSYAGTGANQPQHF. Written as DNA, the CDR3 is TGTGCCAGCAGTTACGCTGGGACAGGGGCCAATCAGCCCCAGCATTTT.

V usage is TRBV6-5 and J usage is TRBJ1-3, with D perhaps TRBD1 (6 bases). Trimming removed 4 bases at V and 0 bases at J, with 10 bases between. This CDR3 has 15 residues. Per germline, CDR1 MNHEY and CDR2 SVGAGI. The chain's CDR3 is CASSWTVSSGNTIYF. The CDR3 coding sequence is TGTGCCAGCAGTTGGACAGTGTCCTCTGGAAACACCATATATTTT.

The rearrangement joins TRBV2 to TRBJ1-2, with 8 bases fitting TRBD1. V was pared by 7 bases and J by 8 bases, with 9 bases of the junction left unmatched. Germline lookup yields CDR1 SNHLY and CDR2 FYNNEI. The CDR3 length is 13 residues. CDR3 region: CASNPDRAGGYTF. CDR3 DNA: TGTGCCAGCAACCCGGACAGGGCCGGAGGCTACACCTTC.

The chain combines TRBV5-1 with TRBJ2-5, with 12 bases fitting TRBD1. V gave up 4 bases and J gave up 2 bases; unmatched junction bases: 3. The CDR3 runs to 15 residues. CDR1 SGHRS and CDR2 YFSETQ come from the germline V gene. CDR3 in amino acids: CASSRDRGLQETQYF. The CDR3 bases are TGCGCCAGCAGCCGGGACAGGGGGCTGCAAGAGACCCAGTACTTC.

The chain has TRBV5-1 and TRBJ1-1; D is possibly TRBD1 (5 bases). CDR1 and CDR2 (germline): SGHRS, YFSETQ. The germline V and J ends were trimmed by 4 bases and 3 bases, with 22 bases remaining between them. This CDR3 region has 17 residues. CDR3 region: CASSPTLPSTADTEAFF. Here the CDR3 DNA reads TGCGCCAGCAGCCCAACTCTACCGTCGACAGCCGACACTGAAGCTTTCTTT. The full variable domain, in which reference TRBV5-1 and TRBJ1-1 provide the parts outside the CDR3, is KAGVTQTPRYLIKTRGQQVTLSCSPISGHRSVSWYQQTPGQGLQFLFEYFSETQRNKGNFPGRFSGRQFSNSRSEMNVSTLELGDSALYLCASSPTLPSTADTEAFFGQGTRLTVV.